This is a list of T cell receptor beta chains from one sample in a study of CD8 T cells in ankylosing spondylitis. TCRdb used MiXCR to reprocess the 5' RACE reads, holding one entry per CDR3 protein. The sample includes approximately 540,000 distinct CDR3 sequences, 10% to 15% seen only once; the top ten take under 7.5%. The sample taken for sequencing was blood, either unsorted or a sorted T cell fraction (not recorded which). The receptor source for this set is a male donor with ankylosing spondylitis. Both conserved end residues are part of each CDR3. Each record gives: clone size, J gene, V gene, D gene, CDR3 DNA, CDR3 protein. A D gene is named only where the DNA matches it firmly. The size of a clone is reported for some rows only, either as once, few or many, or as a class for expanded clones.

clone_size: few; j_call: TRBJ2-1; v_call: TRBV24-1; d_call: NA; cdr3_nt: TGTGCCACCAGTGATTTGAATTACAATGAGCAGTTCTTC; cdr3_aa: CATSDLNYNEQFF
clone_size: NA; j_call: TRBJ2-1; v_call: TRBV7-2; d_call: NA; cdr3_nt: TGTGCCAGCAGCTTAGCGCGGGTTTCTAGCTCCTACAATGAGCAGTTCTTC; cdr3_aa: CASSLARVSSSYNEQFF
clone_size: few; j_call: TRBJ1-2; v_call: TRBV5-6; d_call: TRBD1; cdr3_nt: TGCGGGTCCCGACAGGGTTGGTCCTCCTATGGCTACACCTTC; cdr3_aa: CGSRQGWSSYGYTF
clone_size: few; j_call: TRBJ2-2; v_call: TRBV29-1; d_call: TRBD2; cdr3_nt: TGCAGCGTTGGTGGACTAGCGGGCACCGGGGAGCTGTTTTTT; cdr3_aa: CSVGGLAGTGELFF
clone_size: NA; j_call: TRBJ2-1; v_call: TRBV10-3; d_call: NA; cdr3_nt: TGTGCCATCAGATCGCTGGGTTTCGATGAGCAGTTCTTC; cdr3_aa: CAIRSLGFDEQFF
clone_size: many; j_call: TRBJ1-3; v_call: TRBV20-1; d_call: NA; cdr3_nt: TGCAGTGCTGCCACCCGGAGATCTGGAAACACCATATATTTT; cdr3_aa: CSAATRRSGNTIYF
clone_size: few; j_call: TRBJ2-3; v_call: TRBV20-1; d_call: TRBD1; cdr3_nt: TGCAGTGCTAGACAGGGGGCGGGGACAGATACGCAGTATTTT; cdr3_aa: CSARQGAGTDTQYF
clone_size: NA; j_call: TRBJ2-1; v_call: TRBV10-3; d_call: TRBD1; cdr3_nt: TGTGCCATCAACCCAAACAGGGGACAGTACAATGAGCAGTTCTTC; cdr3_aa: CAINPNRGQYNEQFF
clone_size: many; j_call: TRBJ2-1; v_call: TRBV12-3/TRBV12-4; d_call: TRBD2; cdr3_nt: TGTGCCAGCTATAGTCTAGCGGTAAACAATGAGCAGTTCTTC; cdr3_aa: CASYSLAVNNEQFF
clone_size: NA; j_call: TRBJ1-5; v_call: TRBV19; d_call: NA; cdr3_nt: TGTGCCAGTAGGGGAGCGTATAGCAATCAGCCCCAGCATTTT; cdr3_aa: CASRGAYSNQPQHF
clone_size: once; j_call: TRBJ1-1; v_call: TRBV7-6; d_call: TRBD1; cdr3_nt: TGTGCCAGCAGCTCGTCACAGGGGGCTCGCGCTGAAGCTTTCTTT; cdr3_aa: CASSSSQGARAEAFF
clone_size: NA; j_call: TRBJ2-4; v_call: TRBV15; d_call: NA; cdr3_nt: TGTGCCACCAGCAGAGATACCCTAGCCAAAAACATTCAGTACTTC; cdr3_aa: CATSRDTLAKNIQYF
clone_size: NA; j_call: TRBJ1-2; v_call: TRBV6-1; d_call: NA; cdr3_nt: TGTGCCAGCAGGATGGGGGCCAGGGAGAGGGAAGGCTACACCTTC; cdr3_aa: CASRMGAREREGYTF
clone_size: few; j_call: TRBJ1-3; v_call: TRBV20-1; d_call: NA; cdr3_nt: TGCAGTGCTCCAGTCCGGGGGTCTGGAAACACCATATATTTT; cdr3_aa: CSAPVRGSGNTIYF
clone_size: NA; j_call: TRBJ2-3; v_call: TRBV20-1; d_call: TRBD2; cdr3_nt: TGCAGTGCTAGCCGACTAGCGGGAGGGAGCACAGATACGCAGTATTTT; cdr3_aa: CSASRLAGGSTDTQYF
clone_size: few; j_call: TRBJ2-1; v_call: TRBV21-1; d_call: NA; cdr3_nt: TGTGCCAGCAGCAAAGGAAAGGCCTACCCCTACAATGAGCAGTTCTTC; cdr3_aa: CASSKGKAYPYNEQFF
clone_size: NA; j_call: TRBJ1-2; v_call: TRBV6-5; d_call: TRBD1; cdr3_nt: TGTGCCAGCAGTTACGAGGGACAGGGATTAGTTTATGGCTACACCTTC; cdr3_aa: CASSYEGQGLVYGYTF
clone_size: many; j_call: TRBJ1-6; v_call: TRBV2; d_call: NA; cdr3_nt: TGTGCCAGCAGTGACAGGGGCAATTCACCCCTCCACTTT; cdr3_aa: CASSDRGNSPLHF
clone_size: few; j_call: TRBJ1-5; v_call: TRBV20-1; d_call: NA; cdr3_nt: TGCAGTGCCAGGACAGATTATATTTTGCCCCAGCATTTT; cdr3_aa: CSARTDYILPQHF
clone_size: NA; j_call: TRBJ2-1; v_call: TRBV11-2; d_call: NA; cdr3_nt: TGTGCCAGCAGCTTAGCCGCCGGGACCCTTGGGAATGAGCAGTTCTTC; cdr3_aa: CASSLAAGTLGNEQFF
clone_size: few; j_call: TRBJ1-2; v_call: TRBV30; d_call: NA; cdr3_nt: TGTGCCTGGAGTGAGAGGTTAAAGGGCTACACCTTC; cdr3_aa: CAWSERLKGYTF
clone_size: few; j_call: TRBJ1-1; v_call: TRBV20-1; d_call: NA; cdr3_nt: TGCAGTGCTCTGGACAGCCCGGGGGGGGGTACTGAAGCTTTCTTT; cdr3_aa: CSALDSPGGGTEAFF
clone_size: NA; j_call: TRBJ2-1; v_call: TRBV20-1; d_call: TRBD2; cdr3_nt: TGCAGTGCTCCCGATCGCGGGAGGTTGGGTGCAGATGAGCAGTTCTTC; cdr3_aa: CSAPDRGRLGADEQFF
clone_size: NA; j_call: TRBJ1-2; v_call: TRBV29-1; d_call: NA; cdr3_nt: TGCAGCGTCCGGGACCGAAAATCGCCCTTAGATGGCTACACCTTC; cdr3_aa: CSVRDRKSPLDGYTF
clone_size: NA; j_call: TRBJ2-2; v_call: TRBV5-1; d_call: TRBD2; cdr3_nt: TGCGCCAGCAGCTTGGAGGCGGGGGTTGACACCGGGGAGCTGTTTTTT; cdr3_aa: CASSLEAGVDTGELFF
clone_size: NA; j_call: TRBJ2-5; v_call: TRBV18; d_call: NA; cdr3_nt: TGTGCCAGCTCACCACCGCAGGGCCCCCAAGAGACCCAGTACTTC; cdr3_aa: CASSPPQGPQETQYF
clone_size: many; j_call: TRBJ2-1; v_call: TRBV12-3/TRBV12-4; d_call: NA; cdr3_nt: TGTGCCAGCAGTTTTTCCGTCTACAATGAGCAGTTCTTC; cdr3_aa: CASSFSVYNEQFF
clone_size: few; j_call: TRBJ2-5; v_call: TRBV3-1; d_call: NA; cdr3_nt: TGTGCCAGCAGCCAAGGGCCGGGGCGGGAAGAGACCCAGTACTTC; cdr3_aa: CASSQGPGREETQYF
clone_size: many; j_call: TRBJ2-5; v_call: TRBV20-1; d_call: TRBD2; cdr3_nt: TGCAGTGCTAGGGGGACTAGGGGAAGGGAAGAGACCCAGTACTTC; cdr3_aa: CSARGTRGREETQYF
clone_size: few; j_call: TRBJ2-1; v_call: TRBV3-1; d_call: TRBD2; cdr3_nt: TGTGCCAGCAGCCGGACTAGCGGGAAGCTTTCCTACAATGAGCAGTTCTTC; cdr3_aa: CASSRTSGKLSYNEQFF
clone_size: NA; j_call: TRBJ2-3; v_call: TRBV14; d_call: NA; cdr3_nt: TGTGCCAGCAGCCCAGACGGACGTAGGGCAGATACGCAGTATTTT; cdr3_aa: CASSPDGRRADTQYF
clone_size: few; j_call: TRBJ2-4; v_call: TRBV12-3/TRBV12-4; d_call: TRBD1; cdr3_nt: TGTGCCAGCAGCCACCCCAGACAGGGGGGCATTCAGTACTTC; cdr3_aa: CASSHPRQGGIQYF